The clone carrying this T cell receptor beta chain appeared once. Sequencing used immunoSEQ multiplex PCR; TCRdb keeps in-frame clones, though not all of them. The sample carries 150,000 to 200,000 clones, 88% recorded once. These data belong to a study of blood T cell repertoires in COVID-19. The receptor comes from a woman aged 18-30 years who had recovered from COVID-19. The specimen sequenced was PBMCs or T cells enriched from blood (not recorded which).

The CDR3 DNA sequence: TGTGCTAGTGGTTTGGACGGGGGGTTCCAAGAGACCCAGTACTTC. Encoded protein: CASGLDGGFQETQYF. The chain employs TRBV12-5 and TRBJ2-5; 7 bases agree with TRBD2. Germline CDR1 LGHNT, CDR2 FRNRAP. This CDR3 spans 15 amino acids. J was trimmed by 1 base and V by 1 base; bases with no gene match: 3.